The 15 T cell receptor beta chains listed next were all sequenced from one sample in a study of cytomegalovirus exposure and HLA in healthy donors. TCRdb's copy holds only in-frame clones and misses some; the assay was immunoSEQ multiplex PCR. Of about 260,000 clones in the sample, about 92% were seen once. The sample consisted of PBMCs. The receptors come from a woman aged 25 to 39 in good health and CMV-seronegative.

The gene calls are TRBV10-3 and TRBJ1-2; 7 bases line up with TRBD1. V gave up 8 bases and J gave up 3 bases; unmatched junction bases: 15. CDR3 length equals 16 residues. Germline CDR1 reads ENHRY; CDR2 reads SYGVKD. The DNA of the CDR3 is TGTGCCATCGGCGGACAGGACAACTCCAAGGACTATGGCTACACCTTC. This translates into CAIGGQDNSKDYGYTF.

The chain uses TRBV15 and TRBJ2-7; weak D call: TRBD1 (5 bases). Trimming took 0 bases from V and 9 from J, leaving 12 bases between them. Germline V gene data show CDR1 as LNHNV and CDR2 as YYDKDF (reference sequence). There are 13 residues in the CDR3. CDR3 nucleotides: TGTGCCACCAGCAGAGATAATAGGGGTGCGCAGTACTTC. Protein sequence: CATSRDNRGAQYF.

The rearrangement joins TRBV11-1 to TRBJ2-7; 9 nucleotides match TRBD2. The V segment lost 3 bases and the J segment 2 bases; nucleotides outside the gene matches: 5. The CDR3 runs 15 residues. Germline-derived CDR1 and CDR2 are SGHAT and FQDESV (reference sequence). CDR3 DNA sequence: TGTGCCAGCAGCTTGTCAGCGGGAGGAACCTACGAGCAGTACTTC. This codes for CASSLSAGGTYEQYF.

The chain is built from TRBV10-3 and TRBJ1-1; possible D gene TRBD1, 5 bases. The CDR3 has 13 residues. V was shortened by 6 bases and J by 0 bases, with 8 bases between the two germline ends. Per the germline V gene, CDR1 is ENHRY and CDR2 is SYGVKD. The CDR3 nucleotides read TGTGCCATCAGGGAGACAGTGAACACTGAAGCTTTCTTT. It yields the protein CAIRETVNTEAFF.

The CDR3, as DNA: TGTGCCTGGCAGCCGGGACTTCTAACTGGAAACACCATATATTTT. It encodes CAWQPGLLTGNTIYF. The chain couples TRBV30 to TRBJ1-3; D possibly corresponds to TRBD1 (5 bases). Germline assignment: CDR1 GTSNPN and CDR2 SVGIG (reference sequence). V lost 5 bases to trimming and J lost 2 bases, with 16 bases between them. The CDR3 sequence is 15 residues long. The whole variable domain, filled in from reference TRBV30 and TRBJ1-3, reads SQTIHQWPATLVQPVGSPLSLECTVEGTSNPNLYWYRQAAGRGLQLLFYSVGIGQISSEVPQNLSASRPQDRQFILSSKKLLLSDSGFYLCAWQPGLLTGNTIYFGEGSWLTVV.

The rearrangement joins TRBV15 to TRBJ1-4; D gene uncertain. The CDR3 length is 17 residues. CDR1 and CDR2 (germline): LNHNV, YYDKDF (reference sequence). V shed 0 bases and J shed 10 bases, with 21 bases lying between them. This CDR3 reads CATSRDHSRPPSGKLFF. DNA of the CDR3: TGTGCCACCAGCAGAGATCATTCCCGCCCTCCATCGGGAAAACTGTTTTTT.

The rearrangement joins TRBV4-1 to TRBJ1-2; 9 positions match TRBD1. The CDR3 sequence is 13 residues long. CDR1 is MGHRA, CDR2 YSYEKL, per germline. V gave up 7 bases and J gave up 10 bases; unmatched junction bases: 10. The CDR3 reads CASKKPGTGFYTF. The CDR3 DNA follows: TGCGCCAGCAAGAAGCCCGGGACAGGGTTCTACACCTTC.

The V and J genes are TRBV11-2 and TRBJ2-2; TRBD1 matches 7 bases. The CDR3 covers 16 residues. Germline trimming cut 5 bases from V and 4 bases from J; bases unmatched to any gene: 10. From germline, CDR1 is SGHAT and CDR2 FQNNGV. CDR3 loop: CASSRQGGPGTGELFF. The CDR3 nucleotides read TGTGCCAGCAGCCGTCAAGGGGGCCCGGGCACCGGGGAGCTGTTTTTT.

The chain uses TRBV10-3 and TRBJ2-7, with TRBD2 matching 10 bases. Trimming cost V 5 bases and J 3 bases; bases outside gene matches: 4. The germline CDR1 and CDR2 sequences are ENHRY and SYGVKD. The CDR3 is 14 residues long. The DNA of the CDR3 is TGTGCCATCAGTTTAGCGGGAGGAGACTACGAGCAGTACTTC. It yields the protein CAISLAGGDYEQYF.

V is TRBV28 and J is TRBJ2-7; no clear D. The germline V and J ends were trimmed by 6 bases and 6 bases, with 15 bases remaining between them. This CDR3 has 13 amino acids. Germline lookup yields CDR1 MDHEN and CDR2 SYDVKM. The DNA of the CDR3 is TGTGCCAGCAGCGCTCCCGCAAGCCGCGAGCAGTACTTC. This sequence encodes CASSAPASREQYF.

The chain recombines TRBV19 with TRBJ2-2; D gene uncertain. This CDR3 has 14 residues. V lost 5 bases to trimming and J lost 4 bases, with 11 bases between them. CDR1 is LNHDA and CDR2 is SQIVND in the germline V gene (reference sequence). The CDR3 bases are TGTGCCAGTAGTCTCAACCTACGCACCGGGGAGCTGTTTTTT. This encodes CASSLNLRTGELFF.

This clone was picked up one time. The chain carries TRBV18 and TRBJ2-7; D ambiguous. Trimming removed 6 bases from V and 2 bases from J, with 11 bases in between. There are 13 residues in the CDR3. Germline assignment: CDR1 KGHSH and CDR2 LQKENI. The CDR3 loop reads CASSVVETYEQYF. CDR3 nucleotides: TGTGCCAGCTCTGTGGTGGAAACCTACGAGCAGTACTTC.

The gene calls are TRBV27 and TRBJ1-2, with unresolved D. This CDR3 has 13 amino acids. Trimming took 0 bases from V and 2 from J, leaving 4 bases between them. Per germline, CDR1 MNHEY and CDR2 SMNVEV (reference sequence). The CDR3 DNA reads as TGTGCCAGCAGTTTATCAGTCAACTATGGCTACACCTTC. The encoded protein is CASSLSVNYGYTF.

J is TRBJ2-3 and V is TRBV6-5; tentatively, D is TRBD1 or TRBD2 (5 bases each). There are 14 residues in the CDR3. The V gene lost 3 bases and the J gene lost 4 bases, with 11 bases spanning the gap. The germline V gene has CDR1 MNHEY and CDR2 SVGAGI. The CDR3 spells CASSYRDGSDTQYF. CDR3 coding DNA: TGTGCCAGCAGTTATCGGGACGGTTCAGATACGCAGTATTTT.

The chain joins TRBV28 to TRBJ2-2; 8 nucleotides line up with TRBD1. CDR3 length equals 17 residues. Germline V gives CDR1 MDHEN, CDR2 SYDVKM. V dropped 8 bases and J dropped 0; count of bases not matched to a gene: 11. The CDR3 nucleotides read TGTGCCAGCCTCTACCCTCGACAGGGGCCGAACACCGGGGAGCTGTTTTTT. Its protein is CASLYPRQGPNTGELFF.